This TCR beta chain was identified during a study of metastatic and nonmetastatic thyroid tumors. As for the study in general: Comparison of repertoires was carried out across blood and tumor or nodule tissue from malignant and benign thyroid patients.

Study-wide results and limits: A significant increase in TCR beta diversity was reportedly seen in malignant thyroid tumors relative to benign nodules, in blood and tumor.

TCRdb re-processed the PCR reads through MiXCR. This table holds under 45,000 clones, 35% found once. With regard to this clone: No antigen is known for it.

Patients were all untreated before their thyroid surgery. The sample comprised tumor tissue. The receptor comes from a female donor with papillary thyroid cancer or a benign thyroid nodule (not recorded which). Some clones in this sample may be carry-over from other donors' samples.

CDR3 sequence: CAISEPRSGNTIYF. In nucleotides, the CDR3 is TGTGCCATCAGTGAGCCCCGCTCTGGAAACACCATATATTTT. The genes are TRBV10-3 and TRBJ1-3; no clear D gene. The germline gives CDR1 ENHRY, CDR2 SYGVKD. Trimming pared 2 bases from V and 0 bases from J, leaving 5 bases between. This CDR3 is 14 amino acids long.